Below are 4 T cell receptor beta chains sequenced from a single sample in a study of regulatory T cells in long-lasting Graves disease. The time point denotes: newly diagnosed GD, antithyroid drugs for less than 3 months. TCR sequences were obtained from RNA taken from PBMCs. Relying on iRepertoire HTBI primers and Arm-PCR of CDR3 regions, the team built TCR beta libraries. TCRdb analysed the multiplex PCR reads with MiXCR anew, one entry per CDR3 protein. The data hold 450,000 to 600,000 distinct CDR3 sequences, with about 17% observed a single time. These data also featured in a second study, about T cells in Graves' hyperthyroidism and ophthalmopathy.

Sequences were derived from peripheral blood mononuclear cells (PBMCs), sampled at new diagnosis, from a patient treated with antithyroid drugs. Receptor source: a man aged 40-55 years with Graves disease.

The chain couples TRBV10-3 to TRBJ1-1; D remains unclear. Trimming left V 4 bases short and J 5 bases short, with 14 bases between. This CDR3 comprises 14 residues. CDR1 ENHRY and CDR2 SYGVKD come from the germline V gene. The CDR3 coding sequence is TGTGCCATCAGTGGGAATGGGCAGATGACTGAAGCTTTCTTT. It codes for CAISGNGQMTEAFF.

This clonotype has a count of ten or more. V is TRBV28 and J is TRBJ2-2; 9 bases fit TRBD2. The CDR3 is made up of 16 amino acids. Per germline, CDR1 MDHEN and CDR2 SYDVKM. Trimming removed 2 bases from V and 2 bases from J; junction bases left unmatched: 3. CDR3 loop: CASSLELAGNTGELFF. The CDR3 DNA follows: TGTGCCAGCAGTTTAGAACTAGCGGGTAACACCGGGGAGCTGTTTTTT.

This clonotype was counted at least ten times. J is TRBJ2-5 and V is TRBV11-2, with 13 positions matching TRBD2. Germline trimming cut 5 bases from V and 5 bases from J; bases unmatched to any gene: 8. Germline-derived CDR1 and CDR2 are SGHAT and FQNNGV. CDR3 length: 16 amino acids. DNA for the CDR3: TGTGCCAGCAGCCCTATGGGACTAGCGGGAACTGAGACCCAGTACTTC. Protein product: CASSPMGLAGTETQYF.

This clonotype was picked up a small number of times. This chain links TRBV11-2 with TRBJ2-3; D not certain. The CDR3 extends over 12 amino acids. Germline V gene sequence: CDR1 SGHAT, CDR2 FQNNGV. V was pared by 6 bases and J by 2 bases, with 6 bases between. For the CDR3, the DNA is TGTGCCAGCAGGGATTACACAGATACGCAGTATTTT. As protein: CASRDYTDTQYF. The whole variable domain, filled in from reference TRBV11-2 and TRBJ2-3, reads EAGVAQSPRYKIIEKRQSVAFWCNPISGHATLYWYQQILGQGPKLLIQFQNNGVVDDSQLPKDRFSAERLKGVDSTLKIQPAKLEDSAVYLCASRDYTDTQYFGPGTRLTVL.